The 24 T cell receptor beta chains below come from one sample, sequenced in a study of blood T cell repertoires in COVID-19. Clones were read by immunoSEQ multiplex PCR, and TCRdb kept only the in-frame ones, dropping some. The table lists more than 100,000 clones, roughly 83% of them singletons. Sequencing was carried out using peripheral blood. The receptors were sampled from a woman at least 80 years old with acute or convalescent COVID-19.

The chain carries TRBV10-1 and TRBJ1-1, with a possible D match to TRBD1 (6 bases). From germline, CDR1 is WNHNN and CDR2 SYGVQD (reference sequence). The ends were cut back, 3 bases at V and 1 base at J, with 15 bases in the middle. There are 16 residues in the CDR3. As DNA, the CDR3 is TGCGCCAGCAGTGAACACCAAACAGGGAAGAACACTGAAGCTTTCTTT. This codes for CASSEHQTGKNTEAFF.

The chain is built from TRBV3-1 (or the pseudogene TRBV3-2) and TRBJ1-6, with D maybe TRBD1 (5 bases). Germline assignment: CDR1 LGHDT and CDR2 YNNKEL (reference sequence). Trimming cost V 1 base and J 6 bases, with 10 bases left between them. The CDR3 spans 15 residues. The CDR3 reads CASSQAGQGNSPLHF. DNA for the CDR3: TGTGCCAGCAGCCAAGCAGGGCAGGGTAATTCACCCCTCCACTTT.

The chain links TRBV24-1 to TRBJ2-6, with TRBD1 identical over 7 bases. Germline trimming cut 4 bases from V and 6 bases from J; bases unmatched to any gene: 8. CDR1 KGHDR and CDR2 SFDVKD come from the germline V gene. The CDR3 loop spans 16 amino acids. The CDR3 is CATSDSRTGSANVLTF. CDR3 bases: TGTGCCACCAGTGACTCCCGGACAGGCTCGGCCAACGTCCTGACTTTC.

This chain uses TRBV30 with TRBJ1-4; TRBD1 agrees at 8 bases. The CDR3 covers 13 residues. V lost 1 base and J lost 7; bases outside the gene matches: 2. CDR1 and CDR2 (germline): GTSNPN, SVGIG (reference sequence). The CDR3 reads CAWSATGVEKLFF. The CDR3 bases are TGTGCCTGGAGTGCGACAGGGGTTGAAAAACTGTTTTTT. Supplemented by reference TRBV30 and TRBJ1-4, the full variable domain reads SQTIHQWPATLVQPVGSPLSLECTVEGTSNPNLYWYRQAAGRGLQLLFYSVGIGQISSEVPQNLSASRPQDRQFILSSKKLLLSDSGFYLCAWSATGVEKLFFGSGTQLSVL.

J is TRBJ2-5 and V is TRBV15; maybe TRBD1 (6 bases). The CDR3 totals 16 residues. Germline CDR1 reads LNHNV; CDR2 reads YYDKDF (reference sequence). Between the trimmed V and J ends, which lost 1 base and 2 bases, there was a span of 14 bases. The DNA of the CDR3 is TGTGCCACCAGCAGAGCACAGGGATCGGTACAAGAGACCCAGTACTTC. It codes for CATSRAQGSVQETQYF. Based on the CDR3 plus reference TRBV15 and TRBJ2-5, the full variable domain is DAMVIQNPRYQVTQFGKPVTLSCSQTLNHNVMYWYQQKSSQAPKLLFHYYDKDFNNEADTPDNFQSRRPNTSFCFLDIRSPGLGDTAMYLCATSRAQGSVQETQYFGPGTRLLVL.

The gene calls are TRBV29-1 and TRBJ1-1, with 7 bases aligning to TRBD1. Looked up from germline, CDR1 is SQVTM and CDR2 is ANQGSEA. The CDR3 is 14 amino acids. V lost 4 bases to trimming and J lost 4 bases; unmatched junction nucleotides: 9. The CDR3 nucleotides are TGCAGCGTTGCACGACAGGGTCGGGCCACTGAAGCTTTCTTT. Amino acids: CSVARQGRATEAFF.

This chain connects TRBV9 to TRBJ2-6; perhaps TRBD1 as D (5 bases). This CDR3 spans 18 amino acids. V was pared by 1 base and J by 0 bases, with 14 bases between. The germline CDR1 and CDR2 sequences are SGDLS and YYNGEE. For the CDR3, the DNA is TGTGCCAGCAGCGTACAAAATCAGGGTTTCTCTGGGGCCAACGTCCTGACTTTC. It specifies CASSVQNQGFSGANVLTF.

The rearrangement joins TRBV7-2 to TRBJ2-7; TRBD1 matches 9 bases. Germline assignment: CDR1 SGHTA and CDR2 FQGNSA. V was clipped by 3 bases and J by 4 bases; unmatched bases: 1. The CDR3 loop spans 13 amino acids. The CDR3 DNA reads as TGTGCCAGCAGCTTCGGACAGGGGTACGAGCAGTACTTC. It specifies CASSFGQGYEQYF.

The chain is built from TRBV5-1 and TRBJ1-1; 12 bases align to TRBD1. The junction had 2 bases not matched to a gene; V was cut back by 0 bases and J by 11 bases. Germline lookup yields CDR1 SGHRS and CDR2 YFSETQ. The CDR3 runs 13 residues. The CDR3 DNA is TGCGCCAGCAGCTTGGGGGACAGGGGGCGTGCTTTCTTT. This encodes CASSLGDRGRAFF.

The rearrangement joins TRBV6-5 to TRBJ2-7, with D perhaps matching TRBD2 (7 bases). Germline CDR1 is MNHEY and CDR2 is SVGAGI. Trimming took 6 bases from V and 0 from J, leaving 15 bases between them. The CDR3 sequence is 15 residues long. The CDR3 loop is CASRSLGGGSYEQYF. Written as DNA, the CDR3 is TGTGCCAGCAGATCACTAGGGGGGGGCTCCTACGAGCAGTACTTC.

The chain recombines TRBV18 with TRBJ2-3; 9 nucleotides agree with TRBD1. From germline, CDR1 is KGHSH and CDR2 LQKENI. This CDR3 region has 19 residues. The J segment lost 0 bases and the V segment lost 4 bases, leaving 14 bases of the junction unmatched. The CDR3 sequence is CASSLYSTGTGTSTDTQYF. The CDR3 nucleotides are TGTGCCAGCTCACTCTACTCGACCGGGACAGGGACTAGCACAGATACGCAGTATTTT.

V usage is TRBV7-9 and J usage is TRBJ2-7; 7 bases match TRBD1. The germline V gene has CDR1 SEHNR and CDR2 FQNEAQ (reference sequence). This CDR3 comprises 15 residues. V trimming: 5 bases; J trimming: 0 bases; junction bases outside the gene matches: 7. CDR3 loop: CASSPTGAPSYEQYF. CDR3 nucleotide sequence: TGTGCCAGCAGCCCAACAGGGGCCCCCTCCTACGAGCAGTACTTC.

The rearrangement uses TRBV9 and TRBJ1-2; tentative D call: TRBD1 (5 bases). Per the germline V gene, CDR1 is SGDLS and CDR2 is YYNGEE. Trimming shortened V by 5 bases and J by 7 bases, and 18 bases separated the two germline ends. This CDR3 has 14 residues. The CDR3 sequence is CASSRPDTGGGYTF. In DNA form, the CDR3 reads TGTGCCAGCAGTCGACCAGACACCGGGGGTGGCTACACCTTC.

The chain combines TRBV7-2 with TRBJ1-1, with 7 nucleotides matching TRBD1. Germline V gives CDR1 SGHTA, CDR2 FQGNSA. J lost 1 base, V lost 5 bases, and 4 bases had no gene match. The CDR3 has 14 residues. The CDR3 DNA is TGTGCCAGCAGCCCCCAGGGGGGGAACACTGAAGCTTTCTTT. This codes for CASSPQGGNTEAFF.

The chain carries TRBV9 and TRBJ2-7; TRBD1 aligns across 10 bases. Trimming removed 4 bases from V and 4 bases from J; junction bases left unmatched: 8. The germline CDR1 and CDR2 sequences are SGDLS and YYNGEE. The CDR3 extends over 15 amino acids. CDR3 in amino acids: CASSPTVGQGYEQYF. The CDR3 region has the DNA TGTGCCAGCAGCCCTACGGTGGGACAGGGGTACGAGCAGTACTTC.

The rearrangement uses TRBV10-1 and TRBJ2-1; 7 bases are a match to TRBD2. J gave up 5 bases and V 3 bases, and 10 bases lay outside the gene matches. Germline CDR1 is WNHNN and CDR2 is SYGVQD (reference sequence). CDR3 length: 16 residues. CDR3 in amino acids: CASSEEVAGINNEQFF. Here the CDR3 DNA reads TGCGCCAGCAGTGAAGAAGTAGCGGGTATAAACAATGAGCAGTTCTTC.

CDR3 loop: CASSPRLAGGPEETQYF. The CDR3 DNA reads as TGCGCCAGCAGCCCCCGGCTAGCGGGAGGGCCCGAAGAGACCCAGTACTTC. The V call is TRBV5-1, the J call TRBJ2-5; 12 nucleotides match TRBD2. The V and J ends lost 4 bases and 3 bases, in that order; junction bases with no gene match: 10. This CDR3 contains 17 residues. CDR1 is SGHRS and CDR2 is YFSETQ in the germline V gene.

J is TRBJ2-7 and V is TRBV20-1; the D gene is possibly TRBD1 (6 bases). The CDR3 length is 11 residues. From germline, CDR1 is DFQATT and CDR2 SNEGSKA (reference sequence). V was clipped by 6 bases and J by 4 bases, with 10 bases between them. The CDR3 region has the DNA TGCAGTGCAAAACAGGGTTACGAGCAGTACTTC. It codes for CSAKQGYEQYF.

The chain has TRBV10-1 and TRBJ2-5; 10 nucleotides agree with TRBD2. This CDR3 spans 16 amino acids. Germline values: CDR1 WNHNN, CDR2 SYGVQD (reference sequence). V lost 5 bases to trimming and J lost 5 bases; unmatched junction nucleotides: 11. DNA of the CDR3: TGCGCCAGCAGTCCCGAGGCTAGCGGGGGCACCGAGACCCAGTACTTC. It specifies CASSPEASGGTETQYF.

This chain links TRBV5-1 with TRBJ2-1; 10 bases map to TRBD2. V was clipped by 4 bases and J by 8 bases; unmatched bases: 9. This CDR3 is 15 amino acids long. The germline gives CDR1 SGHRS, CDR2 YFSETQ. The CDR3, as DNA: TGCGCCAGCAGCGAAGCTAGCGGGAGCACCGATGAGCAGTTCTTC. This translates into CASSEASGSTDEQFF.

The chain uses TRBV6-6 and TRBJ2-3; TRBD1 matches 8 bases. The J segment lost 2 bases and the V segment lost 4 bases, leaving 8 bases of the junction unmatched. Germline CDR1 MNHNY, CDR2 SVGAGI (reference sequence). The CDR3 runs 16 residues. CDR3 region: CASSFAGGKLTDTQYF. In DNA, the CDR3 is TGTGCCAGCAGTTTTGCAGGGGGCAAGCTCACAGATACGCAGTATTTT.

The rearrangement links TRBV11-2 to TRBJ2-7, with TRBD1 identical over 11 bases. With V trimmed by 8 bases and J by 1 base, 19 bases remained unmatched. The CDR3 length is 19 residues. Germline assignment: CDR1 SGHAT and CDR2 FQNNGV. CDR3 amino acids: CASGAGGQGAPYSSYEQYF. In DNA form, the CDR3 reads TGTGCCAGCGGGGCCGGTGGACAGGGGGCCCCCTATTCTTCCTACGAGCAGTACTTC.

J is TRBJ2-5 and V is TRBV4-2, with TRBD1 identical over 9 bases. Germline V CDR1 and CDR2: LGHNA, YNFKEQ. V lost 1 base, J lost 0 bases, and 15 bases stayed unmatched. The CDR3 contains 20 residues. The CDR3 bases are TGTGCCAGCAGCCAAGGGGGGCCCGGGACAGGGAATTGGTACCAAGAGACCCAGTACTTC. This sequence encodes CASSQGGPGTGNWYQETQYF.

This clone was seen a handful of times. The V gene is TRBV19, the J gene TRBJ2-1; perhaps TRBD2 as D (5 bases). Trimming cost V 3 bases and J 3 bases, with 15 bases left between them. In germline, CDR1 is LNHDA, CDR2 SQIVND (reference sequence). The CDR3 extends over 16 amino acids. As DNA, the CDR3 is TGTGCCAGTAGTATCGATGTAAGCGGCGGCTACAATGAGCAGTTCTTC. Protein: CASSIDVSGGYNEQFF.